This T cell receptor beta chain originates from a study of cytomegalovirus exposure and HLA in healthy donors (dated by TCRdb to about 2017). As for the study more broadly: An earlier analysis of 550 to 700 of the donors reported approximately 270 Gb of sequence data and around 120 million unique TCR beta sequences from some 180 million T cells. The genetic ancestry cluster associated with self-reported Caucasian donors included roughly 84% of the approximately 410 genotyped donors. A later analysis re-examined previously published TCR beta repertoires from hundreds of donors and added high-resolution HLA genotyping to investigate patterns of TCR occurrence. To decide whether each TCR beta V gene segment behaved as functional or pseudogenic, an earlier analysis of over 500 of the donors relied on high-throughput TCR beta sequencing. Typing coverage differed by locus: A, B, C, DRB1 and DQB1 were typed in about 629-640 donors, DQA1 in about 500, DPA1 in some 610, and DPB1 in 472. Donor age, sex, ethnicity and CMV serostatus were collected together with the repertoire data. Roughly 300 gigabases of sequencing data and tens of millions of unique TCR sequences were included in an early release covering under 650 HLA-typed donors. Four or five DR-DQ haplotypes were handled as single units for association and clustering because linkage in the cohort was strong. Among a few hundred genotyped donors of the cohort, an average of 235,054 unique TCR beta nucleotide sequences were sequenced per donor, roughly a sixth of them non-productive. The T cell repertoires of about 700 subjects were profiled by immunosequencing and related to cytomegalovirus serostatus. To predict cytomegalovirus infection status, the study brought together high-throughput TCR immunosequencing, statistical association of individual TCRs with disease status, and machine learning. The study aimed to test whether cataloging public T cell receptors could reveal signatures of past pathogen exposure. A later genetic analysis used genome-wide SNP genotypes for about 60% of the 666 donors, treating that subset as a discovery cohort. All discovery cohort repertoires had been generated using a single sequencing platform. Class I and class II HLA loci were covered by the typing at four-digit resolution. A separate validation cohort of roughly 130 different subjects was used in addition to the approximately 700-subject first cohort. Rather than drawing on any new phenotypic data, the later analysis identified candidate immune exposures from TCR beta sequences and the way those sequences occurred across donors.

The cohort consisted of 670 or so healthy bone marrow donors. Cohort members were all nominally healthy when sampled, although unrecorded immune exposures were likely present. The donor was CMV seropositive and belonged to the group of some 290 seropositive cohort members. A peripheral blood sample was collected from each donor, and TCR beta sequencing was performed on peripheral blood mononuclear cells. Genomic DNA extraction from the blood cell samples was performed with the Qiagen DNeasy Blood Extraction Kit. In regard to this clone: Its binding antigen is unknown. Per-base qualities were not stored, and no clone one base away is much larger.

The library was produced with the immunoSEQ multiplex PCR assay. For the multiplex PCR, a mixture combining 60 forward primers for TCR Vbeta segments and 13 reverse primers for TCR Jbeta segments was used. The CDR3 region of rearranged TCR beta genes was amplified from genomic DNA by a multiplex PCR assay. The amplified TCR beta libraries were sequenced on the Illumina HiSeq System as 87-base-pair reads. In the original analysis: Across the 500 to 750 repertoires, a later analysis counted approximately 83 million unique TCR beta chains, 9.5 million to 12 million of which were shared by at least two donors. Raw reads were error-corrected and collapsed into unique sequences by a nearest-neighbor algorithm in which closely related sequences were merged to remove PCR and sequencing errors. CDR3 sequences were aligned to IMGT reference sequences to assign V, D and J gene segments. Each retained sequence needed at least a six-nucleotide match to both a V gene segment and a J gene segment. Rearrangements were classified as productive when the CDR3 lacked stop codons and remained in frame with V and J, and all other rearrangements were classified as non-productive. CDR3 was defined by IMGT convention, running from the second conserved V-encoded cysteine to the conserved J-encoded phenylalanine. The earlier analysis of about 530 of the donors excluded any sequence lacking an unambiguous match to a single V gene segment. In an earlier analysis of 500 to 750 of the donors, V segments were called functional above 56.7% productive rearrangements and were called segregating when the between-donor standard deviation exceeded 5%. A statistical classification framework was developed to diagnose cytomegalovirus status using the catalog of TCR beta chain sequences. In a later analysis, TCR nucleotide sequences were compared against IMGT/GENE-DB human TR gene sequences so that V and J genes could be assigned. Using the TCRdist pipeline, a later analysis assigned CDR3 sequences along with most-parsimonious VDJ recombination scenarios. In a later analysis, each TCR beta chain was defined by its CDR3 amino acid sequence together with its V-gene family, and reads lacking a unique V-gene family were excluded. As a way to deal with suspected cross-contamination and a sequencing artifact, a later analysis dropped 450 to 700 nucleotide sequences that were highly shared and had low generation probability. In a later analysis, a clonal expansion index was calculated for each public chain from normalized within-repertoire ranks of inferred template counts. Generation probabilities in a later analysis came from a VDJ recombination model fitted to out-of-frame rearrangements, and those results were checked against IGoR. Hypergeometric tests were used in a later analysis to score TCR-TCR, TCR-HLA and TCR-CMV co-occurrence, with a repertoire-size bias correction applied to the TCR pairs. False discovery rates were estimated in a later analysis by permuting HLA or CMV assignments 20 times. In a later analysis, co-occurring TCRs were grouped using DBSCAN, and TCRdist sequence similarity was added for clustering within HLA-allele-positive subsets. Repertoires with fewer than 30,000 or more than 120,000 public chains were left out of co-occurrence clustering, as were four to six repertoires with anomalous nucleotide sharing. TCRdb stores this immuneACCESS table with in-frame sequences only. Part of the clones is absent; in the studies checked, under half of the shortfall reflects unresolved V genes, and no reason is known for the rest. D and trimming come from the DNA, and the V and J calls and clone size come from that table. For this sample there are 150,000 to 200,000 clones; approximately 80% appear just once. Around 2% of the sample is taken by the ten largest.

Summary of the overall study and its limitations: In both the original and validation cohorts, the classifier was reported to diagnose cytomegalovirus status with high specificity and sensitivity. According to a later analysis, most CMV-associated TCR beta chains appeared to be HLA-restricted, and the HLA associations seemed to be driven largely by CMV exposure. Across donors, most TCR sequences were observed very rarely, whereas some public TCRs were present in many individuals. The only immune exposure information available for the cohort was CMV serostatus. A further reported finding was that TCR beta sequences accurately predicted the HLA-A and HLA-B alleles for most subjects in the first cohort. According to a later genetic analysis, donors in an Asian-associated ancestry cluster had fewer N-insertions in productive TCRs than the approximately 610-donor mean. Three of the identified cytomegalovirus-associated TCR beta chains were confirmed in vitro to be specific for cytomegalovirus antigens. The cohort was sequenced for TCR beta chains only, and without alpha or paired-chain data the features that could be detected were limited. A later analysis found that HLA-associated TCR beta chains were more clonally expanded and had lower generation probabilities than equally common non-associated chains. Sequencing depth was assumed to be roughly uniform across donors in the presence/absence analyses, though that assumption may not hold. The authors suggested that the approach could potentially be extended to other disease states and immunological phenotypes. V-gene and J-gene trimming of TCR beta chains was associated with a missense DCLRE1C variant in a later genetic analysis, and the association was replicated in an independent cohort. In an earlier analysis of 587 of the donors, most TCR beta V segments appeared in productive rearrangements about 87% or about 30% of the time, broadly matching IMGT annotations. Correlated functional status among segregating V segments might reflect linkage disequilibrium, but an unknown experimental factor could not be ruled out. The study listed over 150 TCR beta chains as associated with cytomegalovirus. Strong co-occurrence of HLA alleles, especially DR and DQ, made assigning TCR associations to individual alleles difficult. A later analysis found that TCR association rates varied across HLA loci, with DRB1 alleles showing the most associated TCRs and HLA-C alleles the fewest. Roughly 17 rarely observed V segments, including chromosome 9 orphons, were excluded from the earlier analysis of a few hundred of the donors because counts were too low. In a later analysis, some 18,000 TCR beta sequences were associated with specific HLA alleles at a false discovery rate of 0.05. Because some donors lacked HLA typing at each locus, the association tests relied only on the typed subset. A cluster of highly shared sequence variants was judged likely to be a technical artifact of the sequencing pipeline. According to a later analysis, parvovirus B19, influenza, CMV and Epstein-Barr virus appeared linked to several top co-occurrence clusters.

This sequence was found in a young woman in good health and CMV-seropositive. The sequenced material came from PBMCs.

CDR3 protein: CSVKGRDSVQETQYF. The nucleotides are TGCAGCGTGAAGGGGCGGGACTCGGTTCAAGAGACCCAGTACTTC. The chain uses TRBV29-1 and TRBJ2-5; TRBD2 is a possible D gene, resting on 6 matching bases. The CDR3, cysteine through phenylalanine, is 15 amino acids long. The only DNA kept is the CDR3, 45 bases in frame from the first base. The germline V gene specifies SQVTM as CDR1 and ANQGSEA as CDR2. A distance of 19 bases separates the germline ends of V and J, which lose 6 bases and 2 bases respectively.